This entry concerns a single TCR beta chain. This sample was taken from a study of CD8 T cells in Susac syndrome. CD8+ and CD4+ T cells taken from blood had their TCR beta sequenced. The multiple sclerosis controls comprised treatment-naive patients whose relapsing-remitting disease was stable or active. Germline V gene lookup returns CDR1 MNHNS and CDR2 SASEGT. Trimming removed 10 bases from V and 0 bases from J; junction bases left unmatched: 8. This CDR3 spans 16 amino acids. cDNA came from around 0.54 to 1 ug RNA primed by random hexamers. One entry per CDR3 protein, called by TCRdb with MiXCR from the immunoSEQ multiplex PCR reads. The sample includes hundreds of thousands of distinct CDR3 sequences, roughly 85% of them seen just once.

The chain combines TRBV6-1 with TRBJ2-1, with 11 nucleotides matching TRBD1. The specimen sequenced was CD8+ T cells from PBMCs. The TCR originated in a human donor with multiple sclerosis. For the CDR3, the DNA is TGTGCCACCGGGACAGGGGGAATCAGCTCCTACAATGAGCAGTTCTTC. Translation: CATGTGGISSYNEQFF.